This is a list of T cell receptor beta chains from one sample in a study of blood T cells in healthy people across ages. TCRdb fed the 5' RACE reads into MiXCR, producing one record per CDR3 protein. The sample carries hundreds of thousands of distinct CDR3 sequences, less than 70% recorded once. The sequenced material came from blood. The receptor set was obtained from a man older than 75 in good health. Each CDR3 is given without its conserved first and last residue. Each record gives: V gene, J gene, CDR3 protein.

V gene: TRBV12-3/TRBV12-4
J gene: TRBJ2-3
CDR3 protein: ASSFETGQGPGHRDAY

V gene: TRBV2
J gene: TRBJ1-2
CDR3 protein: ASRVQGSGYT

V gene: TRBV24-1
J gene: TRBJ2-5
CDR3 protein: ATSDARLGETQY

V gene: TRBV28
J gene: TRBJ1-1
CDR3 protein: AIPRGQGAKTTEAF

V gene: TRBV21-1
J gene: TRBJ2-4
CDR3 protein: ASSKGLLAKNIQY

V gene: TRBV4-1
J gene: TRBJ2-3
CDR3 protein: ASSVGPQGAQDRYAY

V gene: TRBV6-5
J gene: -
CDR3 protein: ASSRGTSNEQY

V gene: TRBV5-1
J gene: -
CDR3 protein: ASSSTTGGLQNEQY

V gene: TRBV29-1
J gene: TRBJ2-4
CDR3 protein: SVEDLSEAKNIQY

V gene: TRBV28
J gene: TRBJ2-1
CDR3 protein: ASSSRPGNNEQF

V gene: TRBV24-1
J gene: TRBJ1-1
CDR3 protein: ATSDLGQRGTEAF

V gene: TRBV2
J gene: TRBJ1-6
CDR3 protein: ASRIGSVANSPLH

V gene: TRBV21-1
J gene: TRBJ1-1
CDR3 protein: ASSKEILRGRNTEAF

V gene: TRBV20-1
J gene: -
CDR3 protein: SAGEGIIKTQY

V gene: TRBV11-1
J gene: TRBJ2-3
CDR3 protein: ASSLRAAGSDTQY

V gene: TRBV6-2/TRBV6-3
J gene: TRBJ1-1
CDR3 protein: ASSSGTFKGVTEAF

V gene: TRBV5-1
J gene: TRBJ2-1
CDR3 protein: ASSSLGLSGRMYNEQF

V gene: TRBV29-1
J gene: TRBJ2-1
CDR3 protein: SVGGRAYNEQF

V gene: TRBV12-3/TRBV12-4
J gene: TRBJ2-3
CDR3 protein: ASSFTRGDTQY

V gene: TRBV10-2
J gene: TRBJ2-5
CDR3 protein: ASSEGTTSGDQETQY

V gene: TRBV20-1
J gene: TRBJ1-6
CDR3 protein: SARDSGHYNSPLH

V gene: TRBV13
J gene: TRBJ2-7
CDR3 protein: ASSYGQGHEQY

V gene: TRBV24-1
J gene: TRBJ2-1
CDR3 protein: ATSDSRTGGYNEQF

V gene: TRBV4-2
J gene: TRBJ2-1
CDR3 protein: ASSQTRGSYNEQF

V gene: TRBV29-1
J gene: TRBJ2-7
CDR3 protein: SALDNYEQY

V gene: TRBV12-3/TRBV12-4
J gene: TRBJ1-1
CDR3 protein: ASSLLRSQGEAF

V gene: TRBV3-1
J gene: TRBJ2-1
CDR3 protein: ASSHGLAGIYNEQF

V gene: TRBV7-2
J gene: TRBJ2-7
CDR3 protein: ASSSLGQSEQY

V gene: TRBV29-1
J gene: TRBJ1-1
CDR3 protein: SARGGRARTEAF

V gene: TRBV12-3/TRBV12-4
J gene: TRBJ2-7
CDR3 protein: ASSLVPWGEQY

V gene: TRBV7-2
J gene: TRBJ2-7
CDR3 protein: ASSVESPYEQY

V gene: TRBV27
J gene: TRBJ2-3
CDR3 protein: ASSPSLAGATDTQY

V gene: TRBV20-1
J gene: TRBJ1-1
CDR3 protein: IAFSVLLRGTEAF

V gene: TRBV15
J gene: -
CDR3 protein: ATSRVAGVPYEQY

V gene: TRBV9
J gene: TRBJ2-7
CDR3 protein: ASSGGDREAQY

V gene: TRBV20-1
J gene: TRBJ1-5
CDR3 protein: SASPQGDNQPQH

V gene: TRBV7-9
J gene: TRBJ2-3
CDR3 protein: ASSSGLAGGTDTQY

V gene: TRBV24-1
J gene: TRBJ2-3
CDR3 protein: ATSDLRGKASTDTQY

V gene: TRBV4-1
J gene: TRBJ2-7
CDR3 protein: ASSHERASGRYEQY

V gene: TRBV2
J gene: TRBJ2-7
CDR3 protein: ASSFREGPLSYEQY

V gene: TRBV7-9
J gene: TRBJ1-3
CDR3 protein: ASSLTGDSGNTIY

V gene: TRBV6-5
J gene: TRBJ2-7
CDR3 protein: ASSGRGGNYEQY

V gene: TRBV7-9
J gene: TRBJ2-1
CDR3 protein: ASSSSGRHEQF

V gene: TRBV10-3
J gene: TRBJ2-7
CDR3 protein: AISDPTSGRAGYEQY

V gene: TRBV24-1
J gene: TRBJ2-1
CDR3 protein: ATSDVTSYEQF

V gene: TRBV25-1
J gene: TRBJ2-5
CDR3 protein: ASSEYKSQETQY

V gene: TRBV29-1
J gene: TRBJ1-4
CDR3 protein: SVRGANEKLF

V gene: TRBV5-1
J gene: -
CDR3 protein: ASSPLRLNFVDEQY

V gene: TRBV12-3/TRBV12-4
J gene: TRBJ2-1
CDR3 protein: ASIPGRTIHEQF

V gene: TRBV29-1
J gene: TRBJ2-1
CDR3 protein: SAIMRLSYNEQF

V gene: TRBV25-1
J gene: TRBJ2-3
CDR3 protein: ASSPGGAAYTDTQY

V gene: TRBV2
J gene: TRBJ1-1
CDR3 protein: ASSEPLHRTEAF

V gene: TRBV30
J gene: TRBJ1-1
CDR3 protein: AWSTTNTEAF

V gene: TRBV2
J gene: TRBJ2-7
CDR3 protein: ASNGQGLTYEQY

V gene: TRBV9
J gene: TRBJ2-1
CDR3 protein: ASSVVPSGTHNEQF

V gene: TRBV27
J gene: TRBJ2-2
CDR3 protein: ASSLFGRVTGELF

V gene: TRBV29-1
J gene: TRBJ2-1
CDR3 protein: SVEGGGSGNEQF

V gene: TRBV20-1
J gene: TRBJ2-3
CDR3 protein: SALTLVRDTQY